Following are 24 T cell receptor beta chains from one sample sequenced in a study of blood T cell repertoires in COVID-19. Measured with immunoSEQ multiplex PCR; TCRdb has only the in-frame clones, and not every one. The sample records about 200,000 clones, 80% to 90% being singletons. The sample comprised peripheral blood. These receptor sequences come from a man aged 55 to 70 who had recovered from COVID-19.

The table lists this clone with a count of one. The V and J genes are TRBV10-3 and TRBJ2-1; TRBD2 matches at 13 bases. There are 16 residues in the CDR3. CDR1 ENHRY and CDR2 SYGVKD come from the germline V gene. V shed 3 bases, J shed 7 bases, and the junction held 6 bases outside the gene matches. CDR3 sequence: CAISEGLAGVFNEQFF. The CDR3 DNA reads TGTGCCATCAGTGAAGGACTAGCGGGAGTGTTTAATGAGCAGTTCTTC.

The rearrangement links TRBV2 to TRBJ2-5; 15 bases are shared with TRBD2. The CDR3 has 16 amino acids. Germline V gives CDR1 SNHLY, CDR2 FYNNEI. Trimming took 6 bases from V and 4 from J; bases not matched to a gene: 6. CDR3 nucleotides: TGTGCCAGCAGCCAGCGGGGACTAGCGGGGGGAGAGACCCAGTACTTC. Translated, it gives CASSQRGLAGGETQYF.

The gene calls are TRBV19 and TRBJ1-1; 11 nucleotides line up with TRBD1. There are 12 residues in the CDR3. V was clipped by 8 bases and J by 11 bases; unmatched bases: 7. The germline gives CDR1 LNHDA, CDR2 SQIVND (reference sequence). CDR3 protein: CASRTGGRSAFF. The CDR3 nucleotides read TGTGCCAGTCGGACAGGGGGCAGGTCGGCTTTCTTT.

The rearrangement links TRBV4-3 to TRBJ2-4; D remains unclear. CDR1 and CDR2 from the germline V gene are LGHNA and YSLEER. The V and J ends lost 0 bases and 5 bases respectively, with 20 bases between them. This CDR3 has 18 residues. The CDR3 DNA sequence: TGCGCCAGCAGCCAAGATGCGTCAACTACCGGTATCCAAAACATTCAGTACTTC. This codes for CASSQDASTTGIQNIQYF.

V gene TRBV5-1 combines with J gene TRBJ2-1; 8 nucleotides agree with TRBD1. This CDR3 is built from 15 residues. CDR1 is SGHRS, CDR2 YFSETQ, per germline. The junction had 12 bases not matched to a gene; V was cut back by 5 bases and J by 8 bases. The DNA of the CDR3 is TGCGCCAGCAGTCTTGTGGGACAGGTGGGATATGAGCAGTTCTTC. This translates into CASSLVGQVGYEQFF.

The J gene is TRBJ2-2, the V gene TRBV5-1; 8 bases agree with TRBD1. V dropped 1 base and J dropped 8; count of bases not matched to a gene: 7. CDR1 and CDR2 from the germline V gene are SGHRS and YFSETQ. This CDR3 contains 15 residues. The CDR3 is CASSLNTGGSGELFF. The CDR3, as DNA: TGCGCCAGCAGCTTGAACACAGGGGGTTCGGGGGAGCTGTTTTTT.

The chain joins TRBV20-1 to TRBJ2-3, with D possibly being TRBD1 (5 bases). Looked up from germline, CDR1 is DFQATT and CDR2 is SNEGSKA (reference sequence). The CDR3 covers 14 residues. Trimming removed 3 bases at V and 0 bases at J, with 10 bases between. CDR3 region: CSASFRASTDTQYF. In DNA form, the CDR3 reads TGCAGTGCTAGTTTCAGGGCCAGCACAGATACGCAGTATTTT.

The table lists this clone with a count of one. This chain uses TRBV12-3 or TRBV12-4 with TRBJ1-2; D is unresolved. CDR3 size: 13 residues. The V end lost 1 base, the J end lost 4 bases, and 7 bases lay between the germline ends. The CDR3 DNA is TGTGCCAGCAGTTTAGACATAACCTATGGCTACACCTTC. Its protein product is CASSLDITYGYTF.

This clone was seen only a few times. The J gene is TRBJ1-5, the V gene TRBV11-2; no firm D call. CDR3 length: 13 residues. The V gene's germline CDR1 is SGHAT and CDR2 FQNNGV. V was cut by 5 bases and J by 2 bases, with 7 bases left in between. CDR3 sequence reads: CASSREGNQPQHF. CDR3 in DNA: TGTGCCAGCAGCCGAGAGGGCAATCAGCCCCAGCATTTT. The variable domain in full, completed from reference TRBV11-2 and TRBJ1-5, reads EAGVAQSPRYKIIEKRQSVAFWCNPISGHATLYWYQQILGQGPKLLIQFQNNGVVDDSQLPKDRFSAERLKGVDSTLKIQPAKLEDSAVYLCASSREGNQPQHFGDGTRLSIL.

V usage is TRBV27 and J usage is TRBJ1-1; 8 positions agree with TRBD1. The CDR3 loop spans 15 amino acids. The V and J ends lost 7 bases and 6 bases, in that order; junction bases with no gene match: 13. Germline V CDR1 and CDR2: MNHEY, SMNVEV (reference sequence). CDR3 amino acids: CASTKSFHRGAEAFF. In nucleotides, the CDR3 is TGTGCCAGCACCAAGAGCTTCCACAGGGGGGCTGAAGCTTTCTTT.

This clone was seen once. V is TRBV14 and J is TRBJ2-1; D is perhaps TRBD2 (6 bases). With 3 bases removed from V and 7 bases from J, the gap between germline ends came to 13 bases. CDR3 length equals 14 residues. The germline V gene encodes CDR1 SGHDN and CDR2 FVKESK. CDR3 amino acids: CASSHYVGGNEQFF. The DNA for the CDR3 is TGTGCCAGCAGCCATTATGTCGGGGGTAATGAGCAGTTCTTC.

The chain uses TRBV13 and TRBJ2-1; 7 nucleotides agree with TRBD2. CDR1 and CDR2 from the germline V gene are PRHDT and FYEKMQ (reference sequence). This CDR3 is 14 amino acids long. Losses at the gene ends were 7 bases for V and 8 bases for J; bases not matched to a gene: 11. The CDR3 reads CASKEGGRVDEQFF. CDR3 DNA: TGTGCCAGCAAGGAGGGAGGGAGAGTCGATGAGCAGTTCTTC.

CDR3 in amino acids: CASSLGGTSDEQFF. In DNA form, the CDR3 reads TGTGCCAGCAGTTTGGGGGGGACTAGCGACGAGCAGTTCTTC. The chain joins TRBV28 to TRBJ2-1; TRBD2 matches 10 bases. V was clipped by 3 bases and J by 10 bases; unmatched bases: 6. Germline CDR1 and CDR2: MDHEN and SYDVKM. The CDR3 sequence is 14 residues long.

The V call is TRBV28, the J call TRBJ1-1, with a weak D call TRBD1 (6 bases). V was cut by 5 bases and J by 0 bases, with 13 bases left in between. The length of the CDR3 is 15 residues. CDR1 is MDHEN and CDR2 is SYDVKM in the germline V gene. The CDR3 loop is CASSPGTSLNTEAFF. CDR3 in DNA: TGTGCCAGCAGTCCCGGGACATCTTTGAACACTGAAGCTTTCTTT.

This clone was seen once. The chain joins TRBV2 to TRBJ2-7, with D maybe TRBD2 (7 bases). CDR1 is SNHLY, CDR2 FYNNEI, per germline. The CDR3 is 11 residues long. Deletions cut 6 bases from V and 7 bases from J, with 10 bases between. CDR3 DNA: TGTGCCAGCAGGAGGGGGGGAGAGCAGTACTTC. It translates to CASRRGGEQYF.

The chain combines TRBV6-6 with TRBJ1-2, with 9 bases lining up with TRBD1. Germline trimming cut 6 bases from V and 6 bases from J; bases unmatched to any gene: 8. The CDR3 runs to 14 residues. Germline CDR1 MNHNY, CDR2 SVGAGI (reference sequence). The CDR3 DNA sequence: TGTGCCAGCAGCCAAAATACAGGGGGCCATGGCTACACCTTC. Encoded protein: CASSQNTGGHGYTF.

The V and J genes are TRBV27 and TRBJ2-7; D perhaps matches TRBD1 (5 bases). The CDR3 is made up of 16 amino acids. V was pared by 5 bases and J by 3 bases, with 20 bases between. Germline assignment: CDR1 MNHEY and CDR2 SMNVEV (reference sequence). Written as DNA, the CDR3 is TGTGCCAGCAGTACGCTGACAGCCGACCCGCGCTACGAGCAGTACTTC. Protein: CASSTLTADPRYEQYF.

The CDR3 here is CAWSVLGPTEAFF. The CDR3, as DNA: TGTGCCTGGAGTGTACTGGGGCCGACTGAAGCTTTCTTT. The J gene is TRBJ1-1, the V gene TRBV30, with D perhaps TRBD1 (5 bases). Germline lookup yields CDR1 GTSNPN and CDR2 SVGIG (reference sequence). V was shortened by 0 bases and J by 5 bases, with 10 bases between the two germline ends. The CDR3 spans 13 residues.

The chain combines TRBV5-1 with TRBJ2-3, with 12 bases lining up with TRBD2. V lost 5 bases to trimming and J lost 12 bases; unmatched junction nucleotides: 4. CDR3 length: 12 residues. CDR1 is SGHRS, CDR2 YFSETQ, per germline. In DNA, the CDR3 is TGCGCCAGCAGGGCGACTAGCGGGGGACAGTATTTT. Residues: CASRATSGGQYF.

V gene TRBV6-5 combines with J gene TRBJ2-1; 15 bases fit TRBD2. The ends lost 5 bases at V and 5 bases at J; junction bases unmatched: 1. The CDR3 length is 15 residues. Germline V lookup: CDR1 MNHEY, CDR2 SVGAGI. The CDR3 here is CASSRTSGGDNEQFF. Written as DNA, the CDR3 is TGTGCCAGCAGTCGGACTAGCGGGGGGGACAATGAGCAGTTCTTC.

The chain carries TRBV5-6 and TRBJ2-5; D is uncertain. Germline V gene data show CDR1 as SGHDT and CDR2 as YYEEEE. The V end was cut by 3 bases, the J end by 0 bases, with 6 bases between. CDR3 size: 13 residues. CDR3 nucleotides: TGTGCCAGCAGCTCCATTTACCAAGAGACCCAGTACTTC. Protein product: CASSSIYQETQYF.

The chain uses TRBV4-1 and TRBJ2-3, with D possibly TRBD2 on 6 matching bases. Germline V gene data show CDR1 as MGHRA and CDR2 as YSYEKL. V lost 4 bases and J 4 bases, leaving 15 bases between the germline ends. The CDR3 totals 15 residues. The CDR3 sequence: CASSPPAGRSDTQYF. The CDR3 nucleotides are TGCGCCAGCAGCCCTCCCGCAGGGAGGTCAGATACGCAGTATTTT.

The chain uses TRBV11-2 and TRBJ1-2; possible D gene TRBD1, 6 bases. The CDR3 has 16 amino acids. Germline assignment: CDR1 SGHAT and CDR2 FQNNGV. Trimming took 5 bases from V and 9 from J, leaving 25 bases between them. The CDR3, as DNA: TGTGCCAGCAGCCACCCGGGGGGGGCCATTGGTGGGAGCTACACCTTC. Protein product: CASSHPGGAIGGSYTF.

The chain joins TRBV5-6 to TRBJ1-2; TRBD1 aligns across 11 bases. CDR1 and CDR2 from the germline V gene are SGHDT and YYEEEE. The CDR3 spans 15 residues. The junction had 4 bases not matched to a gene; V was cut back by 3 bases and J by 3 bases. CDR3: CASSSWGQGDYGYTF. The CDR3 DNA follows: TGTGCCAGCAGCTCCTGGGGACAGGGGGACTATGGCTACACCTTC. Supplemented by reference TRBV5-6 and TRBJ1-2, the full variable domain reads DAGVTQSPTHLIKTRGQQVTLRCSPKSGHDTVSWYQQALGQGPQFIFQYYEEEERQRGNFPDRFSGHQFPNYSSELNVNALLLGDSALYLCASSSWGQGDYGYTFGSGTRLTVV.